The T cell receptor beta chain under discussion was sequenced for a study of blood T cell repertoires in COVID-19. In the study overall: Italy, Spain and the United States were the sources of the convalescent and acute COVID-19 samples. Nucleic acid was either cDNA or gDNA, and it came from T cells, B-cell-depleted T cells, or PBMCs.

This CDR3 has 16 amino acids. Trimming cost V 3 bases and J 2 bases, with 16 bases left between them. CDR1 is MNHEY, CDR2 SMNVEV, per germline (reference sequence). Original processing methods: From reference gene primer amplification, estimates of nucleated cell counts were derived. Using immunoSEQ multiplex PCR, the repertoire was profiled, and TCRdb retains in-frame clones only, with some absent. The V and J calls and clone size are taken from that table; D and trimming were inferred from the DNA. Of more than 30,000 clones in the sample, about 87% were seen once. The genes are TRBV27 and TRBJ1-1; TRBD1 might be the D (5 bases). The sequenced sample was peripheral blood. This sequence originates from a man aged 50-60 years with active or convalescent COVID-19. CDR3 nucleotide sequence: TGTGCCAGCAGTTTTGGGACTACTCAGGGCAACACTGAAGCTTTCTTT. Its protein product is CASSFGTTQGNTEAFF.